This entry lists 30 T cell receptor beta chains sequenced from one sample in a study of cytomegalovirus exposure and HLA in healthy donors. Data came from immunoSEQ multiplex PCR; TCRdb stores just in-frame clones and leaves some out. The sample has over 150,000 clones, roughly nine tenths seen once. Sequenced input: PBMCs. These receptors all stem from a woman younger than 30 in good health and CMV-seropositive.

The genes are TRBV30 and TRBJ1-2; TRBD1 matches 7 bases. From germline, CDR1 is GTSNPN and CDR2 SVGIG (reference sequence). Losses at the gene ends were 2 bases for V and 4 bases for J; bases not matched to a gene: 7. There are 14 residues in the CDR3. CDR3 nucleotide sequence: TGTGCCTGGAGTAACGACAGGGATAGCTATGGCTACACCTTC. Translating gives CAWSNDRDSYGYTF.

The V gene is TRBV4-2, the J gene TRBJ1-2, with a weak D call TRBD1 (6 bases). CDR1 is LGHNA, CDR2 YNFKEQ, per germline. V dropped 0 bases and J dropped 4 bases, with 12 bases sitting between them. The length of the CDR3 is 15 residues. CDR3 protein: CASSQESGHTYGYTF. CDR3 sequence (DNA): TGTGCCAGCAGCCAAGAGTCGGGACACACCTATGGCTACACCTTC.

The V and J genes are TRBV6-6 and TRBJ2-7; perhaps TRBD2 as D (5 bases). The V and J ends lost 7 bases and 6 bases respectively, with 19 bases between them. Germline assignment: CDR1 MNHNY and CDR2 SVGAGI (reference sequence). The CDR3 covers 14 residues. CDR3 sequence (DNA): TGTGCCAGCATGCAGTTACTAGAAACGGGCGAGCAGTACTTC. It is translated as CASMQLLETGEQYF.

The chain links TRBV28 to TRBJ2-7, with 8 bases aligning to TRBD1. CDR3 length equals 15 residues. Germline V CDR1 and CDR2: MDHEN, SYDVKM. With 7 bases clipped from V and 5 bases from J, the junction kept 13 bases outside the gene matches. As DNA, the CDR3 is TGTGCCAGCACCCCTATACAGGGGGTCGGCCACGAGCAGTACTTC. It translates to CASTPIQGVGHEQYF.

The chain joins TRBV18 to TRBJ1-1; maybe TRBD1 (6 bases). Germline V gives CDR1 KGHSH, CDR2 LQKENI. The ends were cut back, 5 bases at V and 3 bases at J, with 10 bases in the middle. The CDR3 consists of 13 residues. CDR3 nucleotide sequence: TGTGCCAGCTCATTACAGGGATACACTGAAGCTTTCTTT. Protein: CASSLQGYTEAFF.

The rearrangement joins TRBV29-1 to TRBJ2-1; D is uncertain. There are 13 residues in the CDR3. V was shortened by 4 bases and J by 0 bases, with 7 bases between the two germline ends. From germline, CDR1 is SQVTM and CDR2 ANQGSEA. The CDR3: CSVGLSSYNEQFF. The CDR3 DNA reads as TGCAGCGTTGGACTGAGCTCCTACAATGAGCAGTTCTTC.

The chain recombines TRBV18 with TRBJ2-1, with D hard to call. This CDR3 has 13 residues. The germline V gene encodes CDR1 KGHSH and CDR2 LQKENI. V lost 3 bases to trimming and J lost 8 bases, with 11 bases between them. For the CDR3, the DNA is TGTGCCAGCTCACCCCAAATATCGGATGAGCAGTTCTTC. Translation gives CASSPQISDEQFF.

The V and J genes are TRBV7-9 and TRBJ2-3; D might be TRBD1 (7 bases). V lost 3 bases and J lost 5, with 12 bases in between. Per germline, CDR1 SEHNR and CDR2 FQNEAQ (reference sequence). This CDR3 is built from 14 residues. CDR3 sequence (DNA): TGTGCCAGCAGCTTGGAGGGGGCAGGAGATACGCAGTATTTT. This sequence encodes CASSLEGAGDTQYF.

This clone is a singleton in its sample. The chain has TRBV27 and TRBJ2-1; 10 bases line up with TRBD2. The V gene end was trimmed by 2 bases and the J gene end by 7 bases; junction bases not matched to a gene: 2. This CDR3 region has 14 residues. Germline V CDR1 and CDR2: MNHEY, SMNVEV (reference sequence). The CDR3 DNA is TGTGCCAGCAGTTTACTAGCGGGAGTTAATGAGCAGTTCTTC. This translates into CASSLLAGVNEQFF.

The chain carries TRBV30 and TRBJ2-2; TRBD2 agrees at 12 bases. Germline V gene sequence: CDR1 GTSNPN, CDR2 SVGIG (reference sequence). The CDR3 spans 16 residues. The V and J ends lost 7 bases and 4 bases, in that order; junction bases with no gene match: 10. The chain's CDR3 is CASGLAGTAGTGELFF. The DNA of the CDR3 is TGTGCCTCTGGACTAGCGGGGACCGCGGGCACCGGGGAGCTGTTTTTT.

This clone was observed a single time. V usage is TRBV28 and J usage is TRBJ2-5, with D tentatively TRBD2 (6 bases). Trimming stripped 1 base from V and 2 bases from J, with 14 bases between. Germline V lookup: CDR1 MDHEN, CDR2 SYDVKM. The CDR3 is 16 amino acids. The DNA for the CDR3 is TGTGCCAGCAGTTTATCGCAGGGAGGTGGACAAGAGACCCAGTACTTC. Protein product: CASSLSQGGGQETQYF.

This chain links TRBV18 with TRBJ2-7; D not resolved. V was cut by 2 bases and J by 7 bases, with 9 bases left in between. The CDR3 extends over 12 amino acids. Germline V gene data show CDR1 as KGHSH and CDR2 as LQKENI. The CDR3 nucleotides are TGTGCCAGCTCACCAGCGACGGGTGAGCAGTACTTC. Its translation: CASSPATGEQYF.

The rearrangement uses TRBV5-1 and TRBJ2-2, with D possibly being TRBD2 (5 bases). Germline loops: CDR1 SGHRS, CDR2 YFSETQ. This CDR3 comprises 14 residues. V lost 2 bases, J lost 8 bases, and 13 bases lay in between. In nucleotides, the CDR3 is TGCGCCAGCAGCTTCGTCCCTAGCTGGGGGGAGCTGTTTTTT. Its translation: CASSFVPSWGELFF.

CDR3 bases: TGTGCCAGCAGCGGCACAGGGGGCGGCAATCAGCCCCAGCATTTT. Its protein is CASSGTGGGNQPQHF. The V call is TRBV2, the J call TRBJ1-5; 9 bases agree with TRBD1. Looked up from germline, CDR1 is SNHLY and CDR2 is FYNNEI. V lost 6 bases, J lost 2 bases, and 5 bases stayed unmatched. The CDR3 extends over 15 amino acids.

This clone has just one count. The chain employs TRBV6-1 and TRBJ2-5; maybe TRBD2 (6 bases). The CDR3 extends over 14 amino acids. Trimming left V 1 base short and J 9 bases short, with 15 bases between. The germline gives CDR1 MNHNS, CDR2 SASEGT. The CDR3 is CASSEVGGPLPQYF. Written as DNA, the CDR3 is TGTGCCAGCAGTGAAGTCGGGGGACCGTTACCCCAGTACTTC.

The chain couples TRBV19 to TRBJ1-1; tentatively, D is TRBD1 (6 bases). The CDR3 loop spans 15 amino acids. Germline V gene lookup returns CDR1 LNHDA and CDR2 SQIVND (reference sequence). Trimming removed 3 bases from V and 4 bases from J, with 15 bases in between. In DNA, the CDR3 is TGTGCCAGTAGTATTTTGTCCAGGGGTGGCACTGAAGCTTTCTTT. Residues: CASSILSRGGTEAFF.

The chain links TRBV5-1 to TRBJ2-1; TRBD2 agrees at 11 bases. This CDR3 has 15 amino acids. J lost 8 bases, V lost 1 base, and 5 bases had no gene match. Germline CDR1 is SGHRS and CDR2 is YFSETQ. The CDR3 DNA follows: TGCGCCAGCAGCTTGTTAGCGGGGGGGCCAGATGAGCAGTTCTTC. As protein: CASSLLAGGPDEQFF.

The chain couples TRBV6-6 to TRBJ1-2; 10 nucleotides align to TRBD1. The CDR3 spans 12 residues. The trim removed 2 bases at V and 13 bases at J, leaving 4 bases unmatched. Germline-derived CDR1 and CDR2 are MNHNY and SVGAGI (reference sequence). Here the CDR3 DNA reads TGTGCCAGCAGTTACGAGACAGGGGGCCTCACCTTC. Amino acids: CASSYETGGLTF.

The chain combines TRBV7-6 with TRBJ2-3, with 8 bases identical to TRBD2. The ends lost 5 bases at V and 4 bases at J; junction bases unmatched: 8. There are 15 residues in the CDR3. CDR1 is SGHVS, CDR2 FNYEAQ, per germline. Here the CDR3 reads CASSQLLAAADTQYF. The CDR3 DNA follows: TGTGCCAGCAGCCAACTACTAGCGGCCGCAGATACGCAGTATTTT. The complete variable domain, with remaining parts taken from reference TRBV7-6 and TRBJ2-3, reads GAGVSQSPRYKVTKRGQDVALRCDPISGHVSLYWYRQALGQGPEFLTYFNYEAQQDKSGLPNDRFSAERPEGSISTLTIQRTEQRDSAMYRCASSQLLAAADTQYFGPGTRLTVL.

The chain's CDR3 is CASSQDYPPGRYGYTF. The DNA for the CDR3 is TGTGCCAGCAGCCAAGATTACCCCCCAGGCCGCTATGGCTACACCTTC. The chain links TRBV14 to TRBJ1-2; D not resolved. The CDR3 is 16 amino acids. V dropped 0 bases and J dropped 4 bases, with 15 bases sitting between them. Germline CDR1 reads SGHDN; CDR2 reads FVKESK. Supplemented by reference TRBV14 and TRBJ1-2, the full variable domain reads EAGVTQFPSHSVIEKGQTVTLRCDPISGHDNLYWYRRVMGKEIKFLLHFVKESKQDESGMPNNRFLAERTGGTYSTLKVQPAELEDSGVYFCASSQDYPPGRYGYTFGSGTRLTVV.

The rearrangement links TRBV6-1 to TRBJ2-7; 8 bases are shared with TRBD1. Germline V gene sequence: CDR1 MNHNS, CDR2 SASEGT. The trim removed 4 bases at V and 3 bases at J, leaving 5 bases unmatched. The CDR3 consists of 14 residues. Written as DNA, the CDR3 is TGTGCCAGCAGTGGTCGGGACAGGATCTACGAGCAGTACTTC. It is translated as CASSGRDRIYEQYF.

The V and J genes are TRBV27 and TRBJ1-1; 7 bases are shared with TRBD1. This CDR3 has 15 residues. Germline trimming cut 6 bases from V and 3 bases from J; bases unmatched to any gene: 10. CDR1 is MNHEY and CDR2 is SMNVEV in the germline V gene (reference sequence). Here the CDR3 reads CASSLLGDRDTEAFF. The CDR3 DNA follows: TGTGCCAGCAGCCTCCTGGGGGACAGAGACACTGAAGCTTTCTTT.

The J gene is TRBJ2-7, the V gene TRBV15; 9 positions agree with TRBD1. The germline gives CDR1 LNHNV, CDR2 YYDKDF (reference sequence). The length of the CDR3 is 17 residues. J lost 4 bases, V lost 0 bases, and 10 bases had no gene match. In nucleotides, the CDR3 is TGTGCCACCAGCAGAGATACCAGCCGGGACAGGGTATACGAGCAGTACTTC. Residues: CATSRDTSRDRVYEQYF.

J is TRBJ2-4 and V is TRBV30, with 12 bases lining up with TRBD1. The CDR3 runs to 16 residues. Per the germline V gene, CDR1 is GTSNPN and CDR2 is SVGIG (reference sequence). The ends lost 0 bases at V and 4 bases at J; junction bases unmatched: 4. CDR3 in DNA: TGTGCCTGGAGTGTAAGGGACAGGGGGCCAAAAAACATTCAGTACTTC. As protein: CAWSVRDRGPKNIQYF. The whole variable domain, filled in from reference TRBV30 and TRBJ2-4, reads SQTIHQWPATLVQPVGSPLSLECTVEGTSNPNLYWYRQAAGRGLQLLFYSVGIGQISSEVPQNLSASRPQDRQFILSSKKLLLSDSGFYLCAWSVRDRGPKNIQYFGAGTRLSVL.

The chain has TRBV4-3 and TRBJ1-1, with D perhaps TRBD1 (6 bases). Trimming removed 4 bases at V and 11 bases at J, with 20 bases between. CDR3 length equals 14 residues. Germline V CDR1 and CDR2: LGHNA, YSLEER. In nucleotides, the CDR3 is TGCGCCAGCAGCCCGGGGACAATCTCGTATCCGGCTTTCTTT. This sequence encodes CASSPGTISYPAFF.

The chain couples TRBV9 to TRBJ2-5; D is perhaps TRBD1 (7 bases). CDR3 length: 15 amino acids. The V and J ends lost 3 bases and 2 bases respectively, with 14 bases between them. The germline V gene encodes CDR1 SGDLS and CDR2 YYNGEE. The CDR3 sequence: CASSGPGGLQETQYF. CDR3 sequence (DNA): TGTGCCAGCAGCGGCCCAGGGGGGCTACAAGAGACCCAGTACTTC.

The rearrangement joins TRBV4-2 to TRBJ2-7; 9 bases map to TRBD2. V shed 1 base, J shed 4 bases, and the junction held 5 bases outside the gene matches. The CDR3 totals 15 residues. CDR1 is LGHNA, CDR2 YNFKEQ, per germline. The CDR3 region is CASSQVLAGPYEQYF. The DNA of the CDR3 is TGTGCCAGCAGCCAAGTCCTAGCGGGGCCTTACGAGCAGTACTTC.

This sequence joins TRBV6-1 and TRBJ2-5; 9 bases match TRBD2. There are 15 residues in the CDR3. Germline V gene lookup returns CDR1 MNHNS and CDR2 SASEGT. The V and J ends lost 6 bases and 2 bases, in that order; junction bases with no gene match: 7. DNA of the CDR3: TGTGCCAGCAGGGGACTAGCCCCGGAGCAAGAGACCCAGTACTTC. Protein sequence: CASRGLAPEQETQYF.

This clone was detected only a few times. The V and J genes are TRBV7-9 and TRBJ2-7; D unresolved. This CDR3 region has 15 residues. The V end was cut by 4 bases, the J end by 0 bases, with 13 bases between. Germline V lookup: CDR1 SEHNR, CDR2 FQNEAQ (reference sequence). The CDR3 is CASSSLPGGSYEQYF. DNA for the CDR3: TGTGCCAGCAGCTCACTCCCTGGCGGCTCCTACGAGCAGTACTTC.

The chain is built from TRBV9 and TRBJ2-1; 9 positions agree with TRBD2. V shed 0 bases and J 8 bases; nucleotides not matched to a gene: 9. Germline CDR1 reads SGDLS; CDR2 reads YYNGEE. The CDR3 has 16 amino acids. The CDR3 sequence is CASSVGGLAGIYEQFF. The CDR3 region has the DNA TGTGCCAGCAGCGTAGGGGGGCTAGCGGGAATCTATGAGCAGTTCTTC.